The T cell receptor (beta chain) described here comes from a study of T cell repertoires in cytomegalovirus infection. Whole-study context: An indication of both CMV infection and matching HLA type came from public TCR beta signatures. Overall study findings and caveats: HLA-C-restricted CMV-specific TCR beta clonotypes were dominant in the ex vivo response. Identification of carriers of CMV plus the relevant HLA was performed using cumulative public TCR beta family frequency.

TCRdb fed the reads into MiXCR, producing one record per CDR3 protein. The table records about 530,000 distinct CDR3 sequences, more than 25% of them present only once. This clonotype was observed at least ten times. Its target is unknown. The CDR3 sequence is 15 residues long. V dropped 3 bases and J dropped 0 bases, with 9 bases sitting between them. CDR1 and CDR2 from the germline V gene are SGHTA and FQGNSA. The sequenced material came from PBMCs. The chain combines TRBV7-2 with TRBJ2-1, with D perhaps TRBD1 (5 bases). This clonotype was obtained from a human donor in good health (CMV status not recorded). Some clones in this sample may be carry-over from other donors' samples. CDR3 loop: CASSLTASSYNEQFF. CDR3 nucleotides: TGTGCCAGCAGCTTGACAGCGAGCTCCTACAATGAGCAGTTCTTC.